This T cell receptor beta chain is from a study of post-analysis software for immune sequencing data. Whole-study findings and limits: TRBV5-6, TRBV5-1 and TRBV20-1 were among five TRBV segments more frequent in patients than controls.

Prepared libraries of TCR beta cDNA carried unique molecular identifiers. When roughly 0.9 to 10 million T cells were used, they gave 500,000 or so cDNA molecules. In TCRdb, the PCR reads were re-called with MiXCR into one record per CDR3 protein. The sample includes about 570,000 distinct CDR3 sequences, under 40% seen only once; the top ten take less than 6%. On this clonotype itself: Its antigen is still unknown. An end of the junction does not agree with germline; a read error may underlie this.

The CDR3 totals 15 residues. The rearrangement links TRBV12-3 or TRBV12-4 to TRBJ2-3; 7 bases align to TRBD2. The sequence was collected from a girl under 18 with multiple sclerosis. Material: blood. The CDR3, as DNA: TGTGCCAGCAGTTTCGGGGGGAGCAGCACAGATGCGCAGTATTTT. The encoded protein is CASSFGGSSTDAQYF.